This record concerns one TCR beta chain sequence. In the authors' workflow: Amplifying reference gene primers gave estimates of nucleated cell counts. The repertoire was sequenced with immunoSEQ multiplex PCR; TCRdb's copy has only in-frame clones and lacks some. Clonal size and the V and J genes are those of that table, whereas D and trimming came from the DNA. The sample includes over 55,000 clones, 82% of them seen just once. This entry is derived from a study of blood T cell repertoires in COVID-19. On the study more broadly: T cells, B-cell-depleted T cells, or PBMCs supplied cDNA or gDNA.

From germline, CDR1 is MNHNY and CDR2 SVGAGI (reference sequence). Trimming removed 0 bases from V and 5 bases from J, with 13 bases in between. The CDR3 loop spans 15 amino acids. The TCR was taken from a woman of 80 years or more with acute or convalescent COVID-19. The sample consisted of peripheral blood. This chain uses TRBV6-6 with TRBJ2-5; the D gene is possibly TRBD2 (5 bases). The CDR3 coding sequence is TGTGCCAGCAGTTACTCAACCCTAGCCGGGGAGACCCAGTACTTC. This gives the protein CASSYSTLAGETQYF.